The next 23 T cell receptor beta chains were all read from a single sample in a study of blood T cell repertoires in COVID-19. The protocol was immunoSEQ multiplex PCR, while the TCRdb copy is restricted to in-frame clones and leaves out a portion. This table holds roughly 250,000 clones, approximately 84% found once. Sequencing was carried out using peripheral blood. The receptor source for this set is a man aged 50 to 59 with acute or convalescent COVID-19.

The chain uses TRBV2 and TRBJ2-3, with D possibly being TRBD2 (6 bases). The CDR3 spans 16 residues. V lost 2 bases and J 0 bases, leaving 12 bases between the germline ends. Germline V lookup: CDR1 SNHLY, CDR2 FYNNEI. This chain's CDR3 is CASSELAGISTDTQYF. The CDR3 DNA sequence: TGTGCCAGCAGTGAATTGGCGGGAATAAGCACAGATACGCAGTATTTT.

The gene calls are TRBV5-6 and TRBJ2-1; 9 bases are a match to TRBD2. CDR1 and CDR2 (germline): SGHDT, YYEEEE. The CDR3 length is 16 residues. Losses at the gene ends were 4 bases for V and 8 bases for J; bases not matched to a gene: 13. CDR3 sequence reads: CASSTGTSPLFDEQFF. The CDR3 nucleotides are TGTGCCAGCAGCACCGGGACTAGCCCCCTTTTCGATGAGCAGTTCTTC.

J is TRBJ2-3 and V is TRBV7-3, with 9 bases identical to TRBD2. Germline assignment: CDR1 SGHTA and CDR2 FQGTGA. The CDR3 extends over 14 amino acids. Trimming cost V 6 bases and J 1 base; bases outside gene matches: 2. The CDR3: CASSLAGGTDTQYF. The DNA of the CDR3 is TGTGCCAGCAGTTTAGCGGGGGGCACAGATACGCAGTATTTT.

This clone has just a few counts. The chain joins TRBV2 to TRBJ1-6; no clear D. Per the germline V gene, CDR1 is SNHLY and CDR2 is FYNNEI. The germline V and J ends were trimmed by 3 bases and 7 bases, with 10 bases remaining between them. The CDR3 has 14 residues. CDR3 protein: CASSELSLNSPLHF. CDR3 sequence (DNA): TGTGCCAGCAGTGAGCTCAGTTTAAATTCACCCCTCCACTTT.

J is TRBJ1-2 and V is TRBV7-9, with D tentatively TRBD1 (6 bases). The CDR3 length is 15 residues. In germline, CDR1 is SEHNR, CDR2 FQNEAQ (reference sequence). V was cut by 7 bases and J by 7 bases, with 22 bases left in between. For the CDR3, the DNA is TGTGCCAGCAACCCGGGGGGGGCGGAAAATTTTGGCTACACCTTC. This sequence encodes CASNPGGAENFGYTF. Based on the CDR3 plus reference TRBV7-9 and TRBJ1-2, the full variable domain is DTGVSQNPRHKITKRGQNVTFRCDPISEHNRLYWYRQTLGQGPEFLTYFQNEAQLEKSRLLSDRFSAERPKGSFSTLEIQRTEQGDSAMYLCASNPGGAENFGYTFGSGTRLTVV.

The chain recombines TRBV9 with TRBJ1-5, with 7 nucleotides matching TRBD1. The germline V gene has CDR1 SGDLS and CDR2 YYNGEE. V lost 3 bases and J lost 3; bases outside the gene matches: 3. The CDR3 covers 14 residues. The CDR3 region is CASSAQGNNQPQHF. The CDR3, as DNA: TGTGCCAGCAGCGCACAGGGGAACAATCAGCCCCAGCATTTT.

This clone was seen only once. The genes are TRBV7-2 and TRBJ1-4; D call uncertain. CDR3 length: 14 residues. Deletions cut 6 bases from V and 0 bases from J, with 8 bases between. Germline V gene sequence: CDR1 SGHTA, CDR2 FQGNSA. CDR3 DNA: TGTGCCAGCAGTTCACGGTCAACTAATGAAAAACTGTTTTTT. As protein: CASSSRSTNEKLFF.

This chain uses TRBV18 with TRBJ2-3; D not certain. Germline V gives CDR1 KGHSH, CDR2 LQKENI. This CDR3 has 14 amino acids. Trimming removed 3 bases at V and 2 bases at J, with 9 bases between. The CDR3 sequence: CASSPYLSTDTQYF. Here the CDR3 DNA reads TGTGCCAGCTCACCCTACCTCTCCACAGATACGCAGTATTTT.

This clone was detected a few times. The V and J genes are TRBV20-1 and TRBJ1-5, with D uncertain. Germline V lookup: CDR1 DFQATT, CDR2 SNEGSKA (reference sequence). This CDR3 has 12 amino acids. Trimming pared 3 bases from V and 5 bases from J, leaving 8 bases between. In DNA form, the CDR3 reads TGCAGTGCTAGTGCCACTGATCAGCCCCAGCATTTT. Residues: CSASATDQPQHF.

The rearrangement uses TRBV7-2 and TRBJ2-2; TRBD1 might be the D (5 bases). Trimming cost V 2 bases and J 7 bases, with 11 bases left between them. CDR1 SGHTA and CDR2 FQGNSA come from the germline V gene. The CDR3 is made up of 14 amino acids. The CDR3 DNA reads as TGTGCCAGCAGCTTACAGGGTGTGGGCGGGGAGCTGTTTTTT. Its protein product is CASSLQGVGGELFF.

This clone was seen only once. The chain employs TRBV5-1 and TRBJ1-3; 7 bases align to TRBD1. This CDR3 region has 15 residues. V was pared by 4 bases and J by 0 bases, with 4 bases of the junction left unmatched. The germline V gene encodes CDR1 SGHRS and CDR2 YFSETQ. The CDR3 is CASSMDRTSGNTIYF. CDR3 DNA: TGCGCCAGCAGCATGGACAGGACCTCTGGAAACACCATATATTTT.

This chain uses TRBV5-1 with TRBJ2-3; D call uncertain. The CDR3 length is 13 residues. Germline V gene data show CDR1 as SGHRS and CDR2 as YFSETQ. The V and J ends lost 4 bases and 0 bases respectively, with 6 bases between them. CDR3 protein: CASSLPSTDTQYF. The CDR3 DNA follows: TGCGCCAGCAGCCTTCCTAGCACAGATACGCAGTATTTT.

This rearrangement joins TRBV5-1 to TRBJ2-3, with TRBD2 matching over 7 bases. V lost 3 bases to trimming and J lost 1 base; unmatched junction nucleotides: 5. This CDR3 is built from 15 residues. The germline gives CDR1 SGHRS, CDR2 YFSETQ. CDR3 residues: CASSSLLAGTDTQYF. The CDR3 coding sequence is TGCGCCAGCAGCTCCCTCCTAGCGGGCACAGATACGCAGTATTTT.

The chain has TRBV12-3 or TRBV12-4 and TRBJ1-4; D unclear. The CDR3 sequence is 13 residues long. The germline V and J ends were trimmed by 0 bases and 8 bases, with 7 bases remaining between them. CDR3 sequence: CASSLAWQEKLFF. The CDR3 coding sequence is TGTGCCAGCAGTTTAGCGTGGCAGGAAAAACTGTTTTTT.

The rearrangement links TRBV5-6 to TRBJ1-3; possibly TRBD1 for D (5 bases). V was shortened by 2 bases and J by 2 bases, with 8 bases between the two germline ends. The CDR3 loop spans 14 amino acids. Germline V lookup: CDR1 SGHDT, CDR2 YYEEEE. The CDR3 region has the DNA TGTGCCAGCAGCTTCAGGGATCCTGGAAACACCATATATTTT. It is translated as CASSFRDPGNTIYF. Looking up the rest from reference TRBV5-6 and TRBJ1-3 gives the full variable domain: DAGVTQSPTHLIKTRGQQVTLRCSPKSGHDTVSWYQQALGQGPQFIFQYYEEEERQRGNFPDRFSGHQFPNYSSELNVNALLLGDSALYLCASSFRDPGNTIYFGEGSWLTVV.

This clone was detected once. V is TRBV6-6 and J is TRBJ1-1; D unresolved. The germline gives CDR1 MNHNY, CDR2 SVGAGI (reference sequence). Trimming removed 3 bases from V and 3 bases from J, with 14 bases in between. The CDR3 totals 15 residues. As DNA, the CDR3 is TGTGCCAGCAGTTATACCATACTCGGGGACACTGAAGCTTTCTTT. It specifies CASSYTILGDTEAFF.

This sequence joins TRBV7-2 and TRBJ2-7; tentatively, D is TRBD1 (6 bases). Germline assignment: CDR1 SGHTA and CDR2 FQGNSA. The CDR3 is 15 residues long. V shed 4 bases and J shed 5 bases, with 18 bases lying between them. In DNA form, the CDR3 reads TGTGCCAGCAGCTCGGAAACAGGGTATTCCAACGAGCAGTACTTC. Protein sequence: CASSSETGYSNEQYF.

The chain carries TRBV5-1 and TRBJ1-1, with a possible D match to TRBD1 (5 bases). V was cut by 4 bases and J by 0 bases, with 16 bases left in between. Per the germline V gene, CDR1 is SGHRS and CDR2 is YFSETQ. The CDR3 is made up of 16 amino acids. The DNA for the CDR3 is TGCGCCAGCAGCCCCAGGACAAGAAGTTTGAACACTGAAGCTTTCTTT. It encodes CASSPRTRSLNTEAFF.

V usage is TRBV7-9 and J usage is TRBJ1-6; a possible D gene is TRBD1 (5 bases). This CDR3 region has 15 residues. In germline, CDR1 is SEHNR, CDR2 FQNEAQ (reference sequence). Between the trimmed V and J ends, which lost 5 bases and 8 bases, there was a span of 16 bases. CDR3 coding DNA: TGTGCCAGCAGCGTAAACCAGGGTGGTGATTCACCCCTCCACTTT. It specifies CASSVNQGGDSPLHF.

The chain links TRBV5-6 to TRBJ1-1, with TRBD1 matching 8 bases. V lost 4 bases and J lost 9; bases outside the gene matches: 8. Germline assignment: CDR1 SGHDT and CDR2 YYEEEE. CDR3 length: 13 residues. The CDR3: CASSGQGSFQAFF. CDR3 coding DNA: TGTGCCAGCAGCGGACAGGGTTCCTTCCAAGCTTTCTTT.

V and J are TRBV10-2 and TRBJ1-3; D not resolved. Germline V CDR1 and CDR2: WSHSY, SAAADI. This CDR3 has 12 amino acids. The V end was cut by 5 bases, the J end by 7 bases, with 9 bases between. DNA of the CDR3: TGCGCCAGCAGTAACATGGTGAACACCATATATTTT. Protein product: CASSNMVNTIYF.

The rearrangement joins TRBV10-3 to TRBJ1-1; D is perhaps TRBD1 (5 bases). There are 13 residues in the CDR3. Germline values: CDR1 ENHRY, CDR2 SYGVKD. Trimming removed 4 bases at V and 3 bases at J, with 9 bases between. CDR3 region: CAISAGFDTEAFF. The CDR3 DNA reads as TGTGCCATCAGTGCAGGGTTTGACACTGAAGCTTTCTTT.

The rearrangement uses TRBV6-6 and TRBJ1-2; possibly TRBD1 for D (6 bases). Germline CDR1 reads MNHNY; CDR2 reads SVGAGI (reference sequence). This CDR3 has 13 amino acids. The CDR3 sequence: CAVMRGANYGYTF. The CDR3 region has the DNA TGTGCGGTAATGCGGGGGGCAAACTATGGCTACACCTTC.